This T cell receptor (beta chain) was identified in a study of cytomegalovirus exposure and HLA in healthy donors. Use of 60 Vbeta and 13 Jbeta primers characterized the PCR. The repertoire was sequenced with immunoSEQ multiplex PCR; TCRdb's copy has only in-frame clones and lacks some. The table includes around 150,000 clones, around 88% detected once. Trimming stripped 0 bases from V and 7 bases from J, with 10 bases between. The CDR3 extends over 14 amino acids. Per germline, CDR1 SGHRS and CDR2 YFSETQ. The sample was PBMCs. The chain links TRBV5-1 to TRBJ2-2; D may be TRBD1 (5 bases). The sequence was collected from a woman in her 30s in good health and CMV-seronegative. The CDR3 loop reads CASSLAGQGGELFF. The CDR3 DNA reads TGCGCCAGCAGCTTGGCCGGCCAGGGCGGGGAGCTGTTTTTT.